The 2 T cell receptor beta chains reported below all come from one sample, sequenced in a study of T cells in Graves' hyperthyroidism and ophthalmopathy. Amplification of TCR beta CDR3 regions used RNA as the template. HTBI primers were employed in a first-round RT-PCR of the TCR CDR3. TCRdb re-derived calls from the multiplex PCR reads in MiXCR, one entry per CDR3 protein. The repertoire holds fewer than 400,000 distinct CDR3 sequences, with 11% to 15% as singletons. Sequencing was done on a sample of blood. The receptors originated from a man between 50 and 59 years old with Graves' ophthalmopathy.

This clonotype came up a few times. The V and J genes are TRBV12-3 or TRBV12-4 and TRBJ1-6; D is uncertain. CDR3 length: 13 residues. The germline V and J ends were trimmed by 5 bases and 9 bases, with 11 bases remaining between them. CDR3 DNA: TGTGCCAGCAGTGATTCGGTTCGTTCACCCCTCCACTTT. It translates to CASSDSVRSPLHF.

This clonotype was observed at least ten times. This chain uses TRBV2 with TRBJ2-3, with 10 bases aligning to TRBD2. The ends lost 2 bases at V and 2 bases at J; junction bases unmatched: 1. The CDR3 runs to 15 residues. The germline V gene has CDR1 SNHLY and CDR2 FYNNEI. DNA for the CDR3: TGTGCCAGCAGTGAAACTAGCGGGATCACAGATACGCAGTATTTT. This gives the protein CASSETSGITDTQYF.